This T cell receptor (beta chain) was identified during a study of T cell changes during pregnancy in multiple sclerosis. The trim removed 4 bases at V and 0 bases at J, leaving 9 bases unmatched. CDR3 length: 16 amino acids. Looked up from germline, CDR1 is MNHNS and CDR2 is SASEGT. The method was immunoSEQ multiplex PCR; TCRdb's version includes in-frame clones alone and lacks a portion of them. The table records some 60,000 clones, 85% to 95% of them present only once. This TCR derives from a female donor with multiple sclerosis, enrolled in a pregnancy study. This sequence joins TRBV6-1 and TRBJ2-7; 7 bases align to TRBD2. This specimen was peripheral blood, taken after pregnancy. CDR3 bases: TGTGCCAGCAGTGCTACTAGCGTGGGGAGCTCCTACGAGCAGTACTTC. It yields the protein CASSATSVGSSYEQYF.